Following are 8 T cell receptor beta chains from one sample sequenced in a study of cytomegalovirus exposure and HLA in healthy donors. Use of 60 Vbeta and 13 Jbeta primers characterized the PCR. Some clones are missing from TCRdb's copy, which holds only in-frame ones; the method was immunoSEQ multiplex PCR. The sample lists 100,000 to 150,000 clones, approximately 85% occurring once. The sequenced material came from PBMCs. The receptors here all came from a boy younger than 18 in good health and CMV-seronegative.

J is TRBJ2-5 and V is TRBV6-5; 11 bases are shared with TRBD1. Matching the DNA end better, TRBJ2-7 makes the J call doubtful. In germline, CDR1 is MNHEY, CDR2 SVGAGI. The CDR3 runs to 16 residues. CDR3 coding DNA: TGTGCCAGCAGTTACGCGAGCGGGACAGGGGGTTACGAGCAGTACTTC. This codes for CASSYASGTGGYEQYF.

Note on this clone: The sample has other DNA sequences that encode this CDR3 too. The chain has TRBV30 and TRBJ2-6; D may be TRBD2 (6 bases). The germline V gene encodes CDR1 GTSNPN and CDR2 SVGIG (reference sequence). This CDR3 is 12 amino acids long. The CDR3 nucleotides are TGTGGACGGAGGGCTGGGGCCAACGTCCTGACTTTC. Protein: CGRRAGANVLTF.

About this clone itself: At one end, the junction sequence differs from germline, possibly due to a read error. This sequence joins TRBV29-1 and TRBJ1-2; 9 positions agree with TRBD1. Per germline, CDR1 SQVTM and CDR2 ANQGSEA. The CDR3 contains 13 residues. CDR3 DNA: TGCAGCGTTGAAGAGGACAGGGGAAGTGGCTACCCCTTC. This sequence encodes CSVEEDRGSGYPF.

This clone appeared a single time. The V gene is TRBV11-1, the J gene TRBJ2-1; 9 bases match TRBD1. Germline V gene data show CDR1 as SGHAT and CDR2 as FQDESV (reference sequence). The CDR3 has 18 amino acids. Unmatched junction bases numbered 11, after V lost 1 base and J lost 4 bases. CDR3 sequence: CASSLGSGQGLLYNEQFF. The CDR3 coding sequence is TGTGCCAGCAGCTTAGGGTCGGGACAGGGTTTGCTATACAATGAGCAGTTCTTC.

This chain uses TRBV4-1 with TRBJ2-5; 9 bases map to TRBD2. After removal of 6 bases from V and 5 bases from J, the junction contained 7 bases not matched to a gene. The CDR3 is made up of 14 amino acids. Germline V gene lookup returns CDR1 MGHRA and CDR2 YSYEKL. This CDR3 is CASSYLAGVETQYF. CDR3 DNA: TGCGCCAGCAGTTATTTAGCGGGAGTGGAGACCCAGTACTTC.

The chain uses TRBV4-1 and TRBJ2-1; TRBD2 matches 14 bases. With V trimmed by 4 bases and J by 2 bases, 7 bases remained unmatched. CDR1 is MGHRA and CDR2 is YSYEKL in the germline V gene. The CDR3 contains 18 residues. In nucleotides, the CDR3 is TGCGCCAGCAGCCGGACTAGCGGGGGGCATAGCACCTACAATGAGCAGTTCTTC. It specifies CASSRTSGGHSTYNEQFF.

This chain joins TRBV29-1 and TRBJ2-5, with 7 bases fitting TRBD1. Unmatched junction bases numbered 2, after V lost 4 bases and J lost 0 bases. Germline-derived CDR1 and CDR2 are SQVTM and ANQGSEA. This CDR3 spans 13 amino acids. The CDR3: CSVAGQDQETQYF. The CDR3 coding sequence is TGCAGCGTTGCAGGACAGGACCAAGAGACCCAGTACTTC.

The table lists this clone with a count of one. CDR3 in amino acids: CASSPAGGYEQYF. CDR3 DNA sequence: TGCGCCAGCAGCCCGGCGGGGGGCTACGAGCAGTACTTC. The chain joins TRBV5-1 to TRBJ2-7, with 8 bases lining up with TRBD2. Per germline, CDR1 SGHRS and CDR2 YFSETQ. With 4 bases clipped from V and 3 bases from J, the junction kept 3 bases outside the gene matches. The CDR3 runs to 13 residues. Full variable domain (rest looked up from reference TRBV5-1 and TRBJ2-7): KAGVTQTPRYLIKTRGQQVTLSCSPISGHRSVSWYQQTPGQGLQFLFEYFSETQRNKGNFPGRFSGRQFSNSRSEMNVSTLELGDSALYLCASSPAGGYEQYFGPGTRLTVT.